Each of the 18 T cell receptor beta chains below was sequenced from the same sample in a study of blood T cell repertoires in COVID-19 (TCRdb year 2020). Receptor amplification or capture employed the immunoSEQ multiplex PCR assay. In TCRdb, the immuneACCESS table is reduced to in-frame sequences with V and J assigned. These tables do not hold every clone; where another copy was compared, an unresolved V gene accounts for under half, and the others remain unexplained. This sample is represented by about 44,000 clones; around 90% of them were singletons. Around 25% of the sample is taken by the ten largest. Sequences were obtained from peripheral blood. The receptors come from an elderly woman in a cohort sampled during active or convalescent COVID-19.

This rearrangement joins TRBV7-3 to TRBJ1-1; TRBD1 matches at 7 bases. V was clipped by 5 bases and J by 1 base; unmatched bases: 4. The length of the CDR3 is 14 residues. Germline CDR1 is SGHTA and CDR2 is FQGTGA. Here the CDR3 DNA reads TGTGCCAGCAGCCCGGGGACAGCGAACACTGAAGCTTTCTTT. Protein product: CASSPGTANTEAFF.

The V gene is TRBV6-4, the J gene TRBJ1-2; D gene unclear. Trimming stripped 6 bases from V and 5 bases from J, with 13 bases between. The CDR3 is 13 residues long. Germline V gene data show CDR1 as MRHNA and CDR2 as SNTAGT. CDR3 DNA: TGTGCCAGCAGCGCGGGCAAACTATATGGCTACACCTTC. Its protein is CASSAGKLYGYTF.

CDR3 loop: CASSPGQGYGYTF. The CDR3 region has the DNA TGTGCCAGCAGCCCGGGACAGGGGTATGGCTACACCTTC. This sequence joins TRBV7-2 and TRBJ1-2; 10 nucleotides agree with TRBD1. The CDR3 extends over 13 amino acids. After removal of 5 bases from V and 5 bases from J, the junction contained 2 bases not matched to a gene. Germline-derived CDR1 and CDR2 are SGHTA and FQGNSA.

The rearrangement uses TRBV6-6 and TRBJ2-1, with D unclear. The CDR3 loop spans 10 amino acids. Trimming took off 3 bases at V and 9 bases at J, with 3 bases between the two ends. Germline assignment: CDR1 MNHNY and CDR2 SVGAGI (reference sequence). CDR3 amino acids: CASSYLEQFF. The CDR3 DNA reads as TGTGCCAGCAGTTATCTTGAGCAGTTCTTC.

This rearrangement joins TRBV5-1 to TRBJ2-3; 7 bases are shared with TRBD2. This CDR3 contains 16 residues. Germline CDR1 is SGHRS and CDR2 is YFSETQ. J lost 5 bases, V lost 0 bases, and 9 bases had no gene match. The CDR3, as DNA: TGCGCCAGCAGCTTGGGGCTAGCGGAGGTGGTAGATACGCAGTATTTT. Its protein product is CASSLGLAEVVDTQYF.

The gene calls are TRBV5-1 and TRBJ1-1; no reliable D call. Trimming removed 4 bases from V and 3 bases from J, with 10 bases in between. CDR1 and CDR2 from the germline V gene are SGHRS and YFSETQ. This CDR3 region has 13 residues. CDR3 loop: CASSGRADTEAFF. The CDR3 DNA follows: TGCGCCAGCAGCGGTAGAGCGGACACTGAAGCTTTCTTT.

The sample holds one count of this clone. This chain joins TRBV7-2 and TRBJ2-1; 12 nucleotides align to TRBD2. J lost 6 bases, V lost 5 bases, and 8 bases had no gene match. CDR3 size: 16 residues. Germline loops: CDR1 SGHTA, CDR2 FQGNSA. The CDR3 protein is CASSLTSGGPGNEQFF. The CDR3 nucleotides read TGTGCCAGCAGCCTGACTAGCGGGGGTCCGGGCAATGAGCAGTTCTTC.

The rearrangement joins TRBV4-1 to TRBJ1-2; the D gene is possibly TRBD1 (6 bases). Germline V gene lookup returns CDR1 MGHRA and CDR2 YSYEKL. The CDR3 extends over 15 amino acids. Trimming took 4 bases from V and 0 from J, leaving 12 bases between them. The chain's CDR3 is CASSPYRESNYGYTF. Here the CDR3 DNA reads TGCGCCAGCAGCCCTTACAGGGAGTCTAACTATGGCTACACCTTC.

The chain combines TRBV7-6 with TRBJ2-3; possibly TRBD2 for D (6 bases). The CDR3 runs to 16 residues. V lost 1 base and J 6 bases, leaving 17 bases between the germline ends. Germline V gives CDR1 SGHVS, CDR2 FNYEAQ. CDR3 loop: CASSLETSRSSDTQYF. The DNA for the CDR3 is TGTGCCAGCAGCTTAGAAACTAGCAGATCATCGGATACGCAGTATTTT.

This chain connects TRBV24-1 to TRBJ1-3; perhaps TRBD1 as D (5 bases). From germline, CDR1 is KGHDR and CDR2 SFDVKD. Trimming removed 5 bases from V and 2 bases from J, with 6 bases in between. The CDR3 consists of 13 residues. The CDR3 nucleotides are TGTGCCACCAGTGCAGGGACTGGAAACACCATATATTTT. It encodes CATSAGTGNTIYF.

The chain carries TRBV7-9 and TRBJ1-5, with TRBD1 matching over 12 bases. V trimming: 4 bases; J trimming: 0 bases; junction bases outside the gene matches: 10. The CDR3 length is 19 residues. From germline, CDR1 is SEHNR and CDR2 FQNEAQ (reference sequence). The CDR3 region has the DNA TGTGCCAGCAGCTCCGGGACAGGGGGCCCTTGGCATAGCAATCAGCCCCAGCATTTT. Its protein product is CASSSGTGGPWHSNQPQHF.

The chain couples TRBV18 to TRBJ2-1, with D unresolved. V lost 3 bases, J lost 9 bases, and 15 bases lay in between. The CDR3 consists of 14 residues. CDR1 and CDR2 from the germline V gene are KGHSH and LQKENI. In DNA form, the CDR3 reads TGTGCCAGCTCACCCCCGGTGAACTCTTTTGAGCAGTTCTTC. It yields the protein CASSPPVNSFEQFF.

Only one count was recorded for this clone. This chain connects TRBV19 to TRBJ1-5; D ambiguous. Germline V gene data show CDR1 as LNHDA and CDR2 as SQIVND (reference sequence). V dropped 8 bases and J dropped 4 bases, with 18 bases sitting between them. The CDR3 has 15 residues. CDR3 sequence: CASETHQASNQPQHF. The CDR3, as DNA: TGTGCCAGTGAGACACACCAAGCAAGTAATCAGCCCCAGCATTTT.

V is TRBV5-6 and J is TRBJ1-6; no reliable D call. Germline CDR1 reads SGHDT; CDR2 reads YYEEEE. V was cut by 1 base and J by 6 bases, with 11 bases left in between. CDR3 size: 15 residues. In DNA form, the CDR3 reads TGTGCCAGCAGCTTGAGCGCGGGAGGTAATTCACCCCTCCACTTT. This encodes CASSLSAGGNSPLHF.

The rearrangement joins TRBV13 to TRBJ2-7, with a tentative D call TRBD2 (7 bases). The CDR3 has 17 amino acids. Trimming shortened V by 5 bases and J by 2 bases, and 22 bases separated the two germline ends. Germline lookup yields CDR1 PRHDT and CDR2 FYEKMQ (reference sequence). The CDR3 loop reads CASSLEGPGGATYEQYF. The CDR3 DNA reads TGTGCCAGCAGCCTAGAGGGTCCGGGGGGCGCCACCTACGAGCAGTACTTC.

CDR3: CASSGGTGGSGYTF. CDR3 bases: TGCGCCAGCAGCGGCGGGACAGGGGGCAGTGGCTACACCTTC. The V and J genes are TRBV5-1 and TRBJ1-2; TRBD1 agrees at 12 bases. Per the germline V gene, CDR1 is SGHRS and CDR2 is YFSETQ. V lost 4 bases, J lost 7 bases, and 5 bases stayed unmatched. This CDR3 has 14 amino acids.

In its sample, this clone was seen a few times. The chain uses TRBV7-8 and TRBJ1-3; D might be TRBD1 (6 bases). The length of the CDR3 is 14 residues. Trimming cost V 5 bases and J 0 bases, with 8 bases left between them. Germline CDR1 and CDR2: SGHVS and FQNEAQ. CDR3 sequence (DNA): TGTGCCAGCAGCCCCAGGGGCTCTGGAAACACCATATATTTT. The encoded protein is CASSPRGSGNTIYF.

The rearrangement joins TRBV27 to TRBJ2-2; D is uncertain. The ends were cut back, 3 bases at V and 5 bases at J, with 4 bases in the middle. Germline values: CDR1 MNHEY, CDR2 SMNVEV (reference sequence). The CDR3 runs 12 residues. The CDR3 is CASSFMTGELFF. CDR3 in DNA: TGTGCCAGCAGTTTCATGACCGGGGAGCTGTTTTTT.